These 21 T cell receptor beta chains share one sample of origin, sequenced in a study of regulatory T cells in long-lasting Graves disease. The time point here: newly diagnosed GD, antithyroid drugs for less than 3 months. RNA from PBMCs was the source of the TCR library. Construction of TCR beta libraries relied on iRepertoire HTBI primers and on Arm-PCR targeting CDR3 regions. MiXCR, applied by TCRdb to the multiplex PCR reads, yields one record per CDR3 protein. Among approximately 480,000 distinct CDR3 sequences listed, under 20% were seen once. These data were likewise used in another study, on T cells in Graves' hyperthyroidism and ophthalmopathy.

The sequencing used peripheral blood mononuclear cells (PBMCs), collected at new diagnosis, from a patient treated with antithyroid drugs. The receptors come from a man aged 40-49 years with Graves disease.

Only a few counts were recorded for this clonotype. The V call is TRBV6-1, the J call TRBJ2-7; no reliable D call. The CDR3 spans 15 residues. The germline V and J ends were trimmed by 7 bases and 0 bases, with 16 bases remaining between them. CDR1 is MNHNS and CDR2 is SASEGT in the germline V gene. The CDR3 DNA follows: TGTGCCAGCATCGTTGACAACACGCGCTCCTACGAGCAGTACTTC. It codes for CASIVDNTRSYEQYF.

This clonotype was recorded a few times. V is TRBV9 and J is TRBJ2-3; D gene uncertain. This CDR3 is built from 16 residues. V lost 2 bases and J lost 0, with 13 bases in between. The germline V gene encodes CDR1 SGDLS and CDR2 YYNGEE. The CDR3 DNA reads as TGTGCCAGCAGCGTTGGGCTGGCATCTAGCACAGATACGCAGTATTTT. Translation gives CASSVGLASSTDTQYF.

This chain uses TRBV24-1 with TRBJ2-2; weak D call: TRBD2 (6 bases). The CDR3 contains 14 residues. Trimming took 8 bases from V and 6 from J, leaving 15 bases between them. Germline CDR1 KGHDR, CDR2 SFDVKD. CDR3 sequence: CATTPGTGAGELFF. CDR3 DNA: TGTGCCACCACCCCCGGGACTGGGGCCGGGGAGCTGTTTTTT.

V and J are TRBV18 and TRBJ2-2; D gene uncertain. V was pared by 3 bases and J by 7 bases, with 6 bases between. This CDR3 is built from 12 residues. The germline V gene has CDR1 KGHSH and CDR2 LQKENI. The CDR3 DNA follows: TGTGCCAGCTCACCTAGGGACGGGGAGCTGTTTTTT. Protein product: CASSPRDGELFF.

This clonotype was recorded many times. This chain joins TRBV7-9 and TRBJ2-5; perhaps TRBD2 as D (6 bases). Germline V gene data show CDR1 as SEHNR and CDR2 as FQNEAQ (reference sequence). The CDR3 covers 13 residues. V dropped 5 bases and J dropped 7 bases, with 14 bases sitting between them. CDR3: CASSALDYGTQYF. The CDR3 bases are TGTGCCAGCAGCGCTTTGGACTACGGGACCCAGTACTTC.

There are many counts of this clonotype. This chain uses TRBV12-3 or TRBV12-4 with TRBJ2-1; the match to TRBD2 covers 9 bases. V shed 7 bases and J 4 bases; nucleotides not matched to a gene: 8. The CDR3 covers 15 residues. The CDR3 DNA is TGTGCCAGCAAAAGTAGCGGGAGTCCTTACAATGAGCAGTTCTTC. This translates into CASKSSGSPYNEQFF.

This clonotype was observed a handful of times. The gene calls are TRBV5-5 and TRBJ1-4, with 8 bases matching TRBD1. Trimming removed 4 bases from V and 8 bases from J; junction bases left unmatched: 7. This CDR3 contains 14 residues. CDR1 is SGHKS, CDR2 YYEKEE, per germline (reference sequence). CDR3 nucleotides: TGTGCCAGCAGCCAAGCAGGGGGCGCGGAAAAACTGTTTTTT. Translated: CASSQAGGAEKLFF.

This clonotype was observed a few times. CDR3 sequence reads: CASSLGHIFTGELFF. DNA for the CDR3: TGTGCCAGCAGCTTGGGACATATTTTCACCGGGGAGCTGTTTTTT. The V gene is TRBV11-2, the J gene TRBJ2-2; TRBD1 is a possible D gene (6 bases). The CDR3 length is 15 residues. Germline CDR1 and CDR2: SGHAT and FQNNGV. Trimming stripped 3 bases from V and 4 bases from J, with 12 bases between.

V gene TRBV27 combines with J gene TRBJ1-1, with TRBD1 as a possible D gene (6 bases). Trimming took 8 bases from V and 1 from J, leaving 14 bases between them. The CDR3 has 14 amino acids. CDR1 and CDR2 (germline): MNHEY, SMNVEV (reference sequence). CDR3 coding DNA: TGTGCCAGCTTTAGTGCAGGGGCGAACACTGAAGCTTTCTTT. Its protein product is CASFSAGANTEAFF.

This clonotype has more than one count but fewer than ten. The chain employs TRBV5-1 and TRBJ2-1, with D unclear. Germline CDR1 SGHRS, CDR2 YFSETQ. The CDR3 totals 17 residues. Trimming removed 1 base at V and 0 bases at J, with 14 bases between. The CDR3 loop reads CASSLRVATSSYNEQFF. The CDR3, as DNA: TGCGCCAGCAGCTTGCGAGTAGCAACGAGCTCCTACAATGAGCAGTTCTTC.

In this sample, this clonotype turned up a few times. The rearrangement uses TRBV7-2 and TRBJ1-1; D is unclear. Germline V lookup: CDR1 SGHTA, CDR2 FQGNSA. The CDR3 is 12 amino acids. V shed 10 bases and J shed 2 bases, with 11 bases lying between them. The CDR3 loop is CATLVVNTEAFF. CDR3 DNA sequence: TGTGCCACCTTAGTAGTTAACACTGAAGCTTTCTTT.

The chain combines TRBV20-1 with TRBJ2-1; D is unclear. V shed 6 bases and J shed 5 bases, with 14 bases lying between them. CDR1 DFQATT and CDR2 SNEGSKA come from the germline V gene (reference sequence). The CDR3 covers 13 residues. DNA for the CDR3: TGCAGTGCCAGTGGGCTTCGCGACAATGAGCAGTTCTTC. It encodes CSASGLRDNEQFF.

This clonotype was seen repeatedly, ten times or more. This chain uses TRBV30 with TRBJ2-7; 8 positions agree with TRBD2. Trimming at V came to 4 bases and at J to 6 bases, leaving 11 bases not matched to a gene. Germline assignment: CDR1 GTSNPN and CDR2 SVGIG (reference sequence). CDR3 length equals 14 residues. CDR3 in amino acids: CAWNPGTSPVEQYF. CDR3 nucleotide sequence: TGTGCCTGGAACCCCGGGACTAGTCCCGTCGAGCAGTACTTC.

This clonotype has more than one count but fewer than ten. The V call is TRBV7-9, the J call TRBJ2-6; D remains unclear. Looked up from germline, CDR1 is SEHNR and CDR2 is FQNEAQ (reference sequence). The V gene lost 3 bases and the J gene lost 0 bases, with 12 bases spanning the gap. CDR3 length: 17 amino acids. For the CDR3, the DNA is TGTGCCAGCAGCTTCAGACGGTTAAGCTCTGGGGCCAACGTCCTGACTTTC. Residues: CASSFRRLSSGANVLTF.

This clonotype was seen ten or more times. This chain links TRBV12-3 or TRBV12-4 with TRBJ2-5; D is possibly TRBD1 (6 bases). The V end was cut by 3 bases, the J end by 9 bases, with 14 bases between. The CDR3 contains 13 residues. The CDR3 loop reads CASSFAPGDAQYF. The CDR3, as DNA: TGTGCCAGCAGTTTTGCGCCAGGGGACGCCCAGTACTTC.

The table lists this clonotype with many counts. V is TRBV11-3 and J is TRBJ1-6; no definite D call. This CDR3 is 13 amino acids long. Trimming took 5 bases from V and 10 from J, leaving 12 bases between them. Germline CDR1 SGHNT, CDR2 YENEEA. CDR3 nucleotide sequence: TGTGCCAGCAGCCCGGATGCCGGATCACCCCTCCACTTT. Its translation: CASSPDAGSPLHF.

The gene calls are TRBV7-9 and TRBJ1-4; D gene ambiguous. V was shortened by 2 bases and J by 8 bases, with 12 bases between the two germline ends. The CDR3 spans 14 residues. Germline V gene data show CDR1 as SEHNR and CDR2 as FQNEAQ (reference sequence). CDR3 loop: CASSLFRPGEKLFF. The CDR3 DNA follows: TGTGCCAGCAGCTTATTCCGTCCGGGGGAAAAACTGTTTTTT.

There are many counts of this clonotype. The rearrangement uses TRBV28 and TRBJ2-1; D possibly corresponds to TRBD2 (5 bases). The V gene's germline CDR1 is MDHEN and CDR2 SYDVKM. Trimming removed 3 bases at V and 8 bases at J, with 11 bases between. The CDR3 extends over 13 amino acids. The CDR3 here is CASSFLRGYEQFF. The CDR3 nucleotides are TGTGCCAGCAGTTTTCTCCGGGGTTATGAGCAGTTCTTC.

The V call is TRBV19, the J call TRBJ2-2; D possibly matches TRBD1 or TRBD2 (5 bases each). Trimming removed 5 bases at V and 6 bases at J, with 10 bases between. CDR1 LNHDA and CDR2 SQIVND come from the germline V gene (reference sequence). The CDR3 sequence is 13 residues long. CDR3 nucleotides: TGTGCCAGTAGTCCCGGGGCAGCCGGGGAGCTGTTTTTT. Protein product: CASSPGAAGELFF.

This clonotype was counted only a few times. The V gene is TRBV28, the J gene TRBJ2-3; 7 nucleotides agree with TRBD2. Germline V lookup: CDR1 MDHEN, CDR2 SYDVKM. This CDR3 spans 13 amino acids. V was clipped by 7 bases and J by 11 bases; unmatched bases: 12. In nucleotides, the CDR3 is TGTGCCAGCAACACAAATTGGGGGGGGTTGCAGTATTTT. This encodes CASNTNWGGLQYF.

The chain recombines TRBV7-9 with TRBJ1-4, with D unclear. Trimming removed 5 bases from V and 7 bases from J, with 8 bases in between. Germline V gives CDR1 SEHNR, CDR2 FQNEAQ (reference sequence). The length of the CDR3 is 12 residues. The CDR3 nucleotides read TGTGCCAGCAGCGCCCGCGGTGAAAAACTGTTTTTT. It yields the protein CASSARGEKLFF.